These 14 T cell receptor beta chains were all obtained from the same sample, sequenced in a study of shared clonotypes between healthy human individuals. Generated by immunoSEQ multiplex PCR, the TCRdb table keeps only in-frame clones and is missing some. The sample comprises approximately 400,000 clones, approximately 97% of which are singletons, and approximately 0.32% rests with the top ten. The source material was memory CD8+ T cells sorted from blood. Subset indicated: CD45RO+ cells pooled with CCR7-negative TemRA cells. The receptors originated from a man in his thirties or forties in good health.

The rearrangement joins TRBV28 to TRBJ2-7; no clear D. CDR1 MDHEN and CDR2 SYDVKM come from the germline V gene. V was clipped by 6 bases and J by 3 bases, with 15 bases between them. CDR3 length: 14 residues. In DNA, the CDR3 is TGTGCCAGCAGAAAATGGGTAAAACTCTACGAGCAGTACTTC. Residues: CASRKWVKLYEQYF.

The chain combines TRBV29-1 with TRBJ2-5, with 13 positions matching TRBD2. The CDR3 has 18 residues. The V segment lost 6 bases and the J segment 5 bases; nucleotides outside the gene matches: 18. In germline, CDR1 is SQVTM, CDR2 ANQGSEA. DNA of the CDR3: TGCAGCGTCTTAAACCCACTAGCGGGAGGGCCGATCGGGGAGACCCAGTACTTC. Translating it yields CSVLNPLAGGPIGETQYF.

About this clone: This CDR3 is also generated by other DNA sequences in the sample. The chain joins TRBV30 to TRBJ2-3; D call uncertain. Germline values: CDR1 GTSNPN, CDR2 SVGIG (reference sequence). Trimming left V 0 bases short and J 0 bases short, with 7 bases between. The CDR3 is made up of 14 amino acids. This CDR3 is CAWSVLGSTDTQYF. As DNA, the CDR3 is TGTGCCTGGAGTGTACTCGGGAGCACAGATACGCAGTATTTT.

A single count supports this clone. J is TRBJ2-7 and V is TRBV19; possibly TRBD1 for D (6 bases). The CDR3 sequence is 13 residues long. V shed 3 bases and J shed 4 bases, with 10 bases lying between them. CDR1 LNHDA and CDR2 SQIVND come from the germline V gene (reference sequence). CDR3 sequence reads: CASSIRTAYEQYF. DNA for the CDR3: TGTGCCAGTAGTATTCGGACAGCTTACGAGCAGTACTTC. Full variable domain (rest looked up from reference TRBV19 and TRBJ2-7): DGGITQSPKYLFRKEGQNVTLSCEQNLNHDAMYWYRQDPGQGLRLIYYSQIVNDFQKGDIAEGYSVSREKKESFPLTVTSAQKNPTAFYLCASSIRTAYEQYFGPGTRLTVT.

This chain links TRBV6-5 with TRBJ2-5; TRBD2 matches 16 bases. V trimming: 5 bases; J trimming: 9 bases; junction bases outside the gene matches: 3. The CDR3 extends over 14 amino acids. CDR1 MNHEY and CDR2 SVGAGI come from the germline V gene. In DNA form, the CDR3 reads TGTGCCAGCAGTACGGGACTAGCGGGAGGGGCCCAGTACTTC. Amino acids: CASSTGLAGGAQYF.

The gene calls are TRBV4-1 and TRBJ2-7, with 8 bases that match TRBD2. The CDR3 has 13 amino acids. The V gene's germline CDR1 is MGHRA and CDR2 YSYEKL. V dropped 1 base and J dropped 4; count of bases not matched to a gene: 0. This CDR3 is CASSQASGYEQYF. The CDR3 DNA reads as TGCGCCAGCAGCCAAGCTAGCGGGTACGAGCAGTACTTC.

J is TRBJ2-2 and V is TRBV10-1; no reliable D call. With 0 bases removed from V and 6 bases from J, the gap between germline ends came to 8 bases. The CDR3 has 14 amino acids. The germline V gene has CDR1 WNHNN and CDR2 SYGVQD (reference sequence). CDR3 region: CASSESGRSGELFF. In nucleotides, the CDR3 is TGCGCCAGCAGTGAGTCTGGCAGATCCGGGGAGCTGTTTTTT.

The sample holds one count of this clone. The chain has TRBV7-9 and TRBJ1-1; unclear D gene. Germline values: CDR1 SEHNR, CDR2 FQNEAQ (reference sequence). This CDR3 contains 16 residues. V lost 0 bases and J 3 bases, leaving 14 bases between the germline ends. The CDR3 DNA sequence: TGTGCCAGCAGCTTAGCGCTAGGTCCCGGTCACACTGAAGCTTTCTTT. This sequence encodes CASSLALGPGHTEAFF.

This chain uses TRBV11-2 with TRBJ1-1; D is unresolved. Trimming took off 1 base at V and 4 bases at J, with 10 bases between the two ends. Germline CDR1 SGHAT, CDR2 FQNNGV. This CDR3 contains 14 residues. The CDR3 loop is CASSLVAPPTEAFF. CDR3 bases: TGTGCCAGCAGCTTAGTTGCCCCCCCCACTGAAGCTTTCTTT.

The chain joins TRBV19 to TRBJ2-1; TRBD1 is a possible D gene (6 bases). CDR3 length: 14 residues. CDR1 is LNHDA and CDR2 is SQIVND in the germline V gene (reference sequence). Trimming took 2 bases from V and 4 from J, leaving 9 bases between them. The CDR3 is CASSIPGAYNEQFF. For the CDR3, the DNA is TGTGCCAGTAGTATACCAGGGGCTTACAATGAGCAGTTCTTC.

The sample holds one count of this clone. The rearrangement links TRBV28 to TRBJ2-2, with 9 bases lining up with TRBD1. V shed 6 bases, J shed 0 bases, and the junction held 2 bases outside the gene matches. CDR1 MDHEN and CDR2 SYDVKM come from the germline V gene. CDR3 size: 15 residues. The CDR3 is CASRRQGANTGELFF. The CDR3 DNA is TGTGCCAGCAGGCGACAGGGGGCGAACACCGGGGAGCTGTTTTTT. Based on the CDR3 plus reference TRBV28 and TRBJ2-2, the full variable domain is DVKVTQSSRYLVKRTGEKVFLECVQDMDHENMFWYRQDPGLGLRLIYFSYDVKMKEKGDIPEGYSVSREKKERFSLILESASTNQTSMYLCASRRQGANTGELFFGEGSRLTVL.

The CDR3 nucleotides read TGTGCCAGCACCCGCTGGGACGGAGTTTCAAATGAGCAGTTCTTC. It codes for CASTRWDGVSNEQFF. The chain joins TRBV4-2 to TRBJ2-1; either TRBD1 or TRBD2 may supply D (5 bases each). The CDR3 length is 15 residues. CDR1 and CDR2 from the germline V gene are LGHNA and YNFKEQ. V shed 7 bases and J shed 7 bases, with 20 bases lying between them.

The chain uses TRBV28 and TRBJ2-1, with D perhaps TRBD2 (5 bases). CDR3 length: 16 residues. With 7 bases removed from V and 0 bases from J, the gap between germline ends came to 16 bases. Germline-derived CDR1 and CDR2 are MDHEN and SYDVKM. This CDR3 is CASTQSSGFSYNEQFF. CDR3 sequence (DNA): TGTGCCAGCACCCAATCATCGGGATTCTCCTACAATGAGCAGTTCTTC.

This rearrangement joins TRBV6-5 to TRBJ2-3; possibly TRBD1 for D (5 bases). The CDR3 runs to 15 residues. Germline CDR1 MNHEY, CDR2 SVGAGI. V gave up 0 bases and J gave up 1 base, with 8 bases separating them. CDR3 region: CASSYSGPRTDTQYF. The CDR3 region has the DNA TGTGCCAGCAGTTACTCGGGGCCCCGCACAGATACGCAGTATTTT.